This is a list of T cell receptor beta chains from one sample in a study of long-term antiretroviral therapy in people with HIV. Method: immunoSEQ multiplex PCR; TCRdb's copy keeps in-frame clones and lacks some. The sample lists more than 25,000 clones, about 93% occurring once. The sample in question was unsorted PBMCs, obtained roughly 6.5 years after starting antiretroviral therapy. The source is a woman aged 40 to 49 with HIV. The CDR3 runs from the conserved cysteine through the conserved F or W. A D gene is named only where the DNA matches it firmly. Clone size is given for some rows only: seen once, a few or many times, or a class if the clone is expanded.

V: TRBV6-6; J: TRBJ2-2; size: -; D: -; DNA: TGTGCCAGCAAAGTGAGGGAGGAGACCGGGGAGCTGTTTTTT; CDR3: CASKVREETGELFF
V: TRBV27; J: TRBJ1-6; size: -; D: TRBD1; DNA: TGTGCCAGCAGGAACAGGGGGAACAATTCACCCCTCCACTTT; CDR3: CASRNRGNNSPLHF
V: TRBV4-3; J: TRBJ2-1; size: -; D: TRBD2; DNA: TGCGCCAGCAGCCAAGTGGGACGGGGGGGCCCCTACAATGAGCAGTTCTTC; CDR3: CASSQVGRGGPYNEQFF
V: TRBV5-6; J: TRBJ2-3; size: -; D: TRBD1; DNA: TGTGCCAGCAGCTCCGAACTAGACAGGGGGGCTGGCACAGATACGCAGTATTTT; CDR3: CASSSELDRGAGTDTQYF
V: TRBV4-3; J: TRBJ1-2; size: few; D: -; DNA: TGCGCCAGCAGCCAAGAGGGGGTTTATGGCTACACCTTC; CDR3: CASSQEGVYGYTF
V: TRBV21-1; J: TRBJ2-7; size: -; D: -; DNA: TGTGCCAGCAGCCTAAGTCTTGGCAGGGCGTACGAGCAGTACTTC; CDR3: CASSLSLGRAYEQYF
V: TRBV14; J: TRBJ1-1; size: once; D: TRBD1; DNA: TGTGCCAGCAGCCGCCGACAGGGGACGAGCACTGAAGCTTTCTTT; CDR3: CASSRRQGTSTEAFF
V: TRBV18; J: TRBJ2-3; size: -; D: -; DNA: TGTGCCAGCTCACTCGCCGAGGACACAGATACGCAGTATTTT; CDR3: CASSLAEDTDTQYF
V: TRBV15; J: TRBJ1-4; size: -; D: -; DNA: TGTGCCACCAGCAGAGAACTAGTGCTCGCAACTAATGAAAAACTGTTTTTT; CDR3: CATSRELVLATNEKLFF
V: TRBV4-3; J: TRBJ1-2; size: once; D: -; DNA: TGCGCCAGCAGCCAAGCTGACAGGATGCTTGGGGGCTACACCTTC; CDR3: CASSQADRMLGGYTF
V: TRBV14; J: TRBJ1-1; size: once; D: -; DNA: TGTGCCAGCAGCAGACAACAGAAGACTGAAGCTTTCTTT; CDR3: CASSRQQKTEAFF
V: TRBV6-5; J: TRBJ1-6; size: -; D: -; DNA: TGTGCCAGCACCGGGGGGCAAGCGCAAGATTCACCCCTCCACTTT; CDR3: CASTGGQAQDSPLHF
V: TRBV4-1; J: TRBJ2-3; size: -; D: TRBD2; DNA: TGCGCCAGCAGCCAAGCCGGGACTAGCGGGGGGCCGAGCACAGATACGCAGTATTTT; CDR3: CASSQAGTSGGPSTDTQYF
V: TRBV2; J: TRBJ1-6; size: -; D: -; DNA: TGTGCCAGCAATGGGGCGAGCTCCTATAATTCACCCCTCCACTTT; CDR3: CASNGASSYNSPLHF
V: TRBV5-1; J: TRBJ1-2; size: once; D: -; DNA: TGCGCCAGCAGCTTGGGTCCAACAGGGCGGGATTCCCGGGGCTACACCTTC; CDR3: CASSLGPTGRDSRGYTF
V: TRBV7-6; J: TRBJ1-2; size: -; D: -; DNA: TGTGCCAGCAGCCTACAGGGCGACTATGGCTACACCTTC; CDR3: CASSLQGDYGYTF
V: TRBV5-4; J: TRBJ1-1; size: -; D: TRBD1; DNA: TGTGCCAGCAGCTTGGTTGACAGGGCGGACACTGAAGCTTTCTTT; CDR3: CASSLVDRADTEAFF
V: TRBV14; J: TRBJ1-2; size: -; D: TRBD1; DNA: TGTGCCAGCAGCCACCGAGACGGACAGGGTCCGGGCGGCTACACCTTC; CDR3: CASSHRDGQGPGGYTF
V: TRBV30; J: TRBJ1-2; size: -; D: -; DNA: TGTGCCTGGATGACAGGTTCAACTAACTATGGCTACACCTTC; CDR3: CAWMTGSTNYGYTF
V: TRBV7-2; J: TRBJ1-5; size: -; D: -; DNA: TGTGCCAGCAGCTTACACAGGGCCAATCAGCCCCAGCATTTT; CDR3: CASSLHRANQPQHF
V: TRBV7-2; J: TRBJ1-5; size: -; D: -; DNA: TGTGCCAGCAGCTTAGGAACAGGGCAGCCCCAGCATTTT; CDR3: CASSLGTGQPQHF
V: TRBV19; J: TRBJ1-5; size: -; D: -; DNA: TGTGCCAGTAGAGATTCTGGCAATCAGCCCCAGCATTTT; CDR3: CASRDSGNQPQHF
V: TRBV5-4; J: TRBJ1-1; size: -; D: -; DNA: TGTGCCAGCAGCTCGGGGTACGACGGGGCGGGAGGTACTGAAGCTTTCTTT; CDR3: CASSSGYDGAGGTEAFF
V: TRBV7-2; J: TRBJ1-5; size: -; D: -; DNA: TGTGCCAGCAGCTCAAATAATCAGCCCCAGCATTTT; CDR3: CASSSNNQPQHF
V: TRBV7-2; J: TRBJ1-1; size: -; D: -; DNA: TGTGCCAGCAGCCCACAGGGGAACACTGAAGCTTTCTTT; CDR3: CASSPQGNTEAFF
V: TRBV27; J: TRBJ2-5; size: -; D: -; DNA: TGTGCCAGCAGACGTACAGGATTCCAAGAGACCCAGTACTTC; CDR3: CASRRTGFQETQYF
V: TRBV7-9; J: TRBJ1-1; size: -; D: -; DNA: TGTGCCAGCAGCTTAGCCGCGGGGCAGGGGAGAACTGAAGCTTTCTTT; CDR3: CASSLAAGQGRTEAFF
V: TRBV7-2; J: TRBJ1-3; size: -; D: -; DNA: TGTGCCAGCAGCCTCCTCTCACTCGGGGGTTCTGGAAACACCATATATTTT; CDR3: CASSLLSLGGSGNTIYF
V: TRBV6-6; J: TRBJ2-7; size: -; D: TRBD2; DNA: TGTGCCAGCAGGGATACTAGCGGGGGGCCTTCATACGAGCAGTACTTC; CDR3: CASRDTSGGPSYEQYF
V: TRBV2; J: TRBJ1-5; size: -; D: -; DNA: TGTGCCAGCTCCCGGGATTACAATCAGCCCCAGCATTTT; CDR3: CASSRDYNQPQHF
V: TRBV5-1; J: TRBJ1-1; size: -; D: -; DNA: TGCGCCAGCAGCTTGGACAGAGTGAACACTGAAGCTTTCTTT; CDR3: CASSLDRVNTEAFF
V: TRBV18; J: TRBJ1-1; size: -; D: -; DNA: TGTGCCAGCTCACCGCAGGGGAACACTGAAGCTTTCTTT; CDR3: CASSPQGNTEAFF
V: TRBV18; J: TRBJ1-5; size: -; D: TRBD1; DNA: TGTGCCAGCTCACCTCGACCCCAGGGGGATCAGCCCCAGCATTTT; CDR3: CASSPRPQGDQPQHF
V: TRBV28; J: TRBJ2-1; size: -; D: TRBD1; DNA: TGTGCCAGCTTCTTCCAAGGGGGCGCAGGAGAGCAGTTCTTC; CDR3: CASFFQGGAGEQFF
V: TRBV7-9; J: TRBJ2-2; size: -; D: -; DNA: TGTGCCAGCAGTCCGGGGGTCACCGGGGAGCTGTTTTTT; CDR3: CASSPGVTGELFF
V: TRBV29-1; J: TRBJ2-3; size: -; D: -; DNA: TGCAGCGTTGAAGACGTGAGACTAGGATCGGATACGCAGTATTTT; CDR3: CSVEDVRLGSDTQYF